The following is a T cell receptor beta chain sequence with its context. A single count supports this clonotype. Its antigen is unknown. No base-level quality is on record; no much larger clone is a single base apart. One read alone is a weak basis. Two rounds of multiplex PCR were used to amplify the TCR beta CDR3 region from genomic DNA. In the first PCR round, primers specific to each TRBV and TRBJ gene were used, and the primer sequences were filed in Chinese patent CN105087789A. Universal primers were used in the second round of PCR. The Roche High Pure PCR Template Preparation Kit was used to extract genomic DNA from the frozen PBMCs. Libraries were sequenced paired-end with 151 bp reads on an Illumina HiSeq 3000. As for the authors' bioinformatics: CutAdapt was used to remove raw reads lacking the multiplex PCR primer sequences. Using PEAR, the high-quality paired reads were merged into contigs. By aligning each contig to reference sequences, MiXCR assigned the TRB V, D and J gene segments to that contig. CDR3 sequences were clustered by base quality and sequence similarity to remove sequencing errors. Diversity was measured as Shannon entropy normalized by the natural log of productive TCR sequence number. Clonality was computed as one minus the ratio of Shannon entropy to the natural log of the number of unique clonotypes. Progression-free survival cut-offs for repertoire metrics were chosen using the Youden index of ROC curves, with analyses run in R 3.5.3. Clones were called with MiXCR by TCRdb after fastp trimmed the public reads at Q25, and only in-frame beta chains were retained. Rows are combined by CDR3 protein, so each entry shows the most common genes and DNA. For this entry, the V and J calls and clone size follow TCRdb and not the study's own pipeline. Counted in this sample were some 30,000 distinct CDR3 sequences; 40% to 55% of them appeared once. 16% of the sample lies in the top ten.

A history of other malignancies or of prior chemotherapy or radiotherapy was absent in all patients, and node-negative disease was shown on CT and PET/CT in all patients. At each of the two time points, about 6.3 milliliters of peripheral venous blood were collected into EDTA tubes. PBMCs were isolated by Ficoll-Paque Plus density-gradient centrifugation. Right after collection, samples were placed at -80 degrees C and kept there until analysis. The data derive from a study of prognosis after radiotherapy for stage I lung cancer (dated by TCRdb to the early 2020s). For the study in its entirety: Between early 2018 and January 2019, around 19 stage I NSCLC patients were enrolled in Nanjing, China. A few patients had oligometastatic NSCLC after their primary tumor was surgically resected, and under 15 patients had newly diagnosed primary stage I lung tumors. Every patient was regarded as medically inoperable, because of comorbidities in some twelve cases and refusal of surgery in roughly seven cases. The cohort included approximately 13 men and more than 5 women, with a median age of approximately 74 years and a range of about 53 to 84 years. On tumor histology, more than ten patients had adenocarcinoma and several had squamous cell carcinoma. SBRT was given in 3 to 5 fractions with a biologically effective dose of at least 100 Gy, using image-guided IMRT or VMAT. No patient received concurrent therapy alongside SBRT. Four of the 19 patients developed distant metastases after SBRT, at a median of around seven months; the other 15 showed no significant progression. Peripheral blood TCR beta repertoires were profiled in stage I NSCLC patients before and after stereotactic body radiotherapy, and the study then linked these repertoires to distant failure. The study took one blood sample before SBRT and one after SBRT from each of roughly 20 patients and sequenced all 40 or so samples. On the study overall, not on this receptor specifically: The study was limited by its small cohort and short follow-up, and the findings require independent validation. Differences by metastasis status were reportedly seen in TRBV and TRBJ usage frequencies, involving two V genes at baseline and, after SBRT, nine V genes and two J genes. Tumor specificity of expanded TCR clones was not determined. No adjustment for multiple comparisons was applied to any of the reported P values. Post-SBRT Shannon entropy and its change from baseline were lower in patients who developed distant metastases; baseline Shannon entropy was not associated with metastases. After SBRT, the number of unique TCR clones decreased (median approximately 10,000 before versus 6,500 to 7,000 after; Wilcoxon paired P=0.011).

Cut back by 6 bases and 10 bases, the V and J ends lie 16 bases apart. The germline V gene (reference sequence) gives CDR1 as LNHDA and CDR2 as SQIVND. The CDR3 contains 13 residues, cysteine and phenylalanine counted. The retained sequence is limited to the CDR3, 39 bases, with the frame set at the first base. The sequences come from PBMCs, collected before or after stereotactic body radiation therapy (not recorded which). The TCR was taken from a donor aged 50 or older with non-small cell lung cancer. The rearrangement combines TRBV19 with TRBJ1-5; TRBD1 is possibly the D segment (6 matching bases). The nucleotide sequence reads TGTGCCAGTAGGGGGATGGGGGACAAACCCCAGCATTTT. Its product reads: CASRGMGDKPQHF.